The sequence of this T cell receptor beta chain was determined in a study of blood T cells in healthy people across ages. Trimming took 0 bases from V and 8 from J, leaving 10 bases between them. Germline-derived CDR1 and CDR2 are MGHRA and YSYEKL. The CDR3 loop spans 14 amino acids. Primers used in a second PCR of about 7 to 12 cycles were a sample-barcoded 5' primer and a J-beta primer mix. MiXCR, run by TCRdb on the 5' RACE reads, gives a single entry per CDR3 protein. The sample consists of 1.5 million or so distinct CDR3 sequences, roughly two fifths of them appearing once. The sample holds a few counts of this clonotype.

This chain uses TRBV4-1 with TRBJ1-4; D gene unclear. The clonotype was recovered from a young woman in good health. The sequencing sample was made of blood. This CDR3 reads CASSQDGVWEKLFF. The CDR3 region has the DNA TGCGCCAGCAGCCAAGATGGGGTATGGGAAAAACTGTTTTTT.